The 27 T cell receptor beta chains below all came from one sample that was sequenced in a study of blood T cell repertoires in COVID-19. Measured with immunoSEQ multiplex PCR; TCRdb has only the in-frame clones, and not every one. This sample yields some 340,000 clones, of which 85% to 95% are seen a single time; roughly 3.9% belongs to the top ten. Sequenced sample: PBMCs or T cells enriched from blood (not recorded which). All receptors derive from a woman in her 30s who had been exposed to COVID-19.

The chain has TRBV12-5 and TRBJ1-1; D is possibly TRBD1 (5 bases). This CDR3 has 18 residues. Germline V CDR1 and CDR2: LGHNT, FRNRAP. Trimming shortened V by 2 bases and J by 2 bases, and 21 bases separated the two germline ends. The CDR3 loop is CASGLNRFTKDTNTEAFF. The CDR3 DNA reads as TGTGCTAGTGGTTTGAATAGGTTCACGAAGGACACTAACACTGAAGCTTTCTTT.

This clone was seen only once. The rearrangement links TRBV11-3 to TRBJ1-1; 9 bases are shared with TRBD1. CDR1 and CDR2 from the germline V gene are SGHNT and YENEEA. This CDR3 comprises 15 residues. Losses at the gene ends were 4 bases for V and 1 base for J; bases not matched to a gene: 4. CDR3 DNA: TGTGCCAGCAGCTCCCAGACAGGGGGGAACACTGAAGCTTTCTTT. It codes for CASSSQTGGNTEAFF.

The chain joins TRBV19 to TRBJ1-1, with 10 bases matching TRBD1. CDR3 length equals 15 residues. The J segment lost 9 bases and the V segment lost 1 base, leaving 8 bases of the junction unmatched. Germline CDR1 is LNHDA and CDR2 is SQIVND (reference sequence). CDR3 coding DNA: TGTGCCAGTAGTATAGGTGAGACAGGGGGCGCAAAAGCTTTCTTT. It is translated as CASSIGETGGAKAFF.

This clone appeared once. This chain links TRBV7-8 with TRBJ2-7; D is perhaps TRBD1 (5 bases). The CDR3 extends over 14 amino acids. Deletions cut 0 bases from V and 6 bases from J, with 12 bases between. The germline V gene has CDR1 SGHVS and CDR2 FQNEAQ. The CDR3 DNA reads as TGTGCCAGCAGCTTAGCCCCAAGGGGTGGCGAGCAGTACTTC. This translates into CASSLAPRGGEQYF.

This clone was recorded a few times. The chain has TRBV9 and TRBJ1-2; 8 nucleotides match TRBD1. The CDR3 length is 14 residues. The germline V gene has CDR1 SGDLS and CDR2 YYNGEE. Germline trimming cut 0 bases from V and 6 bases from J; bases unmatched to any gene: 4. The CDR3 DNA reads TGTGCCAGCAGCGTAGGGACAGGGTTGGATGGCTACACCTTC. Translation: CASSVGTGLDGYTF.

The chain is built from TRBV10-3 and TRBJ1-5; D may be TRBD1 (6 bases). Germline V gives CDR1 ENHRY, CDR2 SYGVKD. V lost 6 bases, J lost 2 bases, and 20 bases lay in between. CDR3 length: 17 amino acids. DNA for the CDR3: TGTGCCATCAGCTCGGGACAAGTCTTTACGGGCAATCAGCCCCAGCATTTT. This sequence encodes CAISSGQVFTGNQPQHF.

The chain joins TRBV7-2 to TRBJ1-1; 11 bases line up with TRBD1. The CDR3 consists of 15 residues. Germline V gene sequence: CDR1 SGHTA, CDR2 FQGNSA. Losses at the gene ends were 5 bases for V and 4 bases for J; bases not matched to a gene: 6. CDR3 protein: CASSTGTGGVTEAFF. Written as DNA, the CDR3 is TGTGCCAGCAGCACCGGGACAGGGGGGGTCACTGAAGCTTTCTTT.

CDR3: CASRLDCVGARRPTGNNYEQYF. The CDR3 DNA follows: TGTGCAAGTCGCTTAGATTGTGTGGGGGCACGACGTCCGACAGGGAACAACTACGAGCAGTACTTC. The rearrangement links TRBV12-2 to TRBJ2-7; the DNA was not compared with TRBD1, the D call given in the table. TRBV12-2 is shown as a pseudogene. The CDR3 is made up of 22 amino acids.

Here the CDR3 DNA reads TGTGCCAGCAGTAGGGCAGGGGGTAACGGCTACACCTTC. Encoded protein: CASSRAGGNGYTF. This rearrangement joins TRBV25-1 to TRBJ1-2; 7 nucleotides align to TRBD1. The CDR3 consists of 13 residues. Germline V CDR1 and CDR2: MGHDK, SYGVNS. Germline trimming cut 5 bases from V and 8 bases from J; bases unmatched to any gene: 8.

This chain connects TRBV4-3 to TRBJ2-7; no reliable D call. CDR1 and CDR2 from the germline V gene are LGHNA and YSLEER. V was trimmed by 1 base and J by 2 bases, leaving 12 bases between them. The CDR3 has 15 amino acids. CDR3: CASSQVLSTAYEQYF. The CDR3 nucleotides are TGCGCCAGCAGCCAAGTTCTGAGTACTGCCTACGAGCAGTACTTC.

The genes are TRBV6-5 and TRBJ2-1; TRBD1 might be the D (5 bases). CDR3 length: 15 residues. Deletions cut 2 bases from V and 2 bases from J, with 10 bases between. CDR1 and CDR2 (germline): MNHEY, SVGAGI. CDR3 nucleotide sequence: TGTGCCAGCAGTTACGCGACAGCGCCCTACAATGAGCAGTTCTTC. It specifies CASSYATAPYNEQFF.

Only one count was recorded for this clone. The chain has TRBV4-2 and TRBJ2-1; 10 nucleotides align to TRBD1. V shed 3 bases and J 4 bases; nucleotides not matched to a gene: 3. The CDR3 loop spans 15 amino acids. Per germline, CDR1 LGHNA and CDR2 YNFKEQ. The CDR3 is CASSQGQGMYNEQFF. DNA for the CDR3: TGTGCCAGCAGCCAGGGACAGGGGATGTACAATGAGCAGTTCTTC.

The V gene is TRBV4-1, the J gene TRBJ2-7, with a possible D match to TRBD1 (5 bases). There are 12 residues in the CDR3. The germline V gene encodes CDR1 MGHRA and CDR2 YSYEKL. Trimming took off 10 bases at V and 6 bases at J, with 16 bases between the two ends. In DNA form, the CDR3 reads TGCGCCACCGGGCAGATGGGGCGCGAGCAGTACTTC. Translation gives CATGQMGREQYF.

The chain recombines TRBV18 with TRBJ2-7; unclear D gene. The CDR3 totals 14 residues. Germline V gives CDR1 KGHSH, CDR2 LQKENI. The ends were cut back, 0 bases at V and 6 bases at J, with 12 bases in the middle. The CDR3 region has the DNA TGTGCCAGCTCACCACCCACGGTCTCGGGCGAGCAGTACTTC. As protein: CASSPPTVSGEQYF.

The chain joins TRBV4-1 to TRBJ1-2; the D gene is possibly TRBD1 (6 bases). The CDR3 extends over 13 amino acids. V lost 5 bases and J 3 bases, leaving 10 bases between the germline ends. Germline V CDR1 and CDR2: MGHRA, YSYEKL. In DNA form, the CDR3 reads TGCGCCAGCAGCGAGAACAGGGACTATGGCTACACCTTC. Translated, it gives CASSENRDYGYTF.

The chain employs TRBV29-1 and TRBJ1-2; 10 nucleotides agree with TRBD1. Germline CDR1 is SQVTM and CDR2 is ANQGSEA. The CDR3 runs to 14 residues. V lost 4 bases, J lost 1 base, and 3 bases stayed unmatched. The CDR3 reads CSVGGTGDNYGYTF. CDR3 DNA: TGCAGCGTTGGTGGGACAGGGGATAACTATGGCTACACCTTC. The whole variable domain, remainder taken from reference TRBV29-1 and TRBJ1-2, is SAVISQKPSRDICQRGTSLTIQCQVDSQVTMMFWYRQQPGQSLTLIATANQGSEATYESGFVIDKFPISRPNLTFSTLTVSNMSPEDSSIYLCSVGGTGDNYGYTFGSGTRLTVV.

V and J are TRBV29-1 and TRBJ1-2, with D unclear. Germline values: CDR1 SQVTM, CDR2 ANQGSEA. The CDR3 covers 13 residues. V gave up 5 bases and J gave up 5 bases, with 15 bases separating them. The CDR3 is CSVSREVGYGYTF. CDR3 bases: TGCAGCGTTTCCCGGGAGGTTGGATATGGCTACACCTTC.

The V gene is TRBV19, the J gene TRBJ1-3; maybe TRBD1 (5 bases). Germline V gives CDR1 LNHDA, CDR2 SQIVND (reference sequence). There are 13 residues in the CDR3. V dropped 11 bases and J dropped 1 base, with 12 bases sitting between them. This CDR3 is CACGGGSGNTIYF. In nucleotides, the CDR3 is TGTGCCTGCGGCGGGGGATCTGGAAACACCATATATTTT.

The V call is TRBV12-5, the J call TRBJ1-5; D not resolved. V was clipped by 0 bases and J by 0 bases, with 12 bases between them. Per germline, CDR1 LGHNT and CDR2 FRNRAP. CDR3 size: 17 residues. CDR3: CASGLVLGRYSNQPQHF. CDR3 nucleotide sequence: TGTGCTAGTGGTTTGGTACTGGGCAGATATAGCAATCAGCCCCAGCATTTT.

This clone was counted once. The chain joins TRBV3-1 (or the pseudogene TRBV3-2) to TRBJ1-2; 7 bases map to TRBD1. Trimming at V came to 6 bases and at J to 4 bases, leaving 11 bases not matched to a gene. Germline lookup yields CDR1 LGHDT and CDR2 YNNKEL (reference sequence). The CDR3 length is 15 residues. The CDR3 coding sequence is TGTGCCAGCAGTCAAACGGGACAGCGCTCCTATGGCTACACCTTC. As protein: CASSQTGQRSYGYTF.

The chain employs TRBV9 and TRBJ1-5; D may be TRBD1 (5 bases). With 2 bases removed from V and 6 bases from J, the gap between germline ends came to 12 bases. Per the germline V gene, CDR1 is SGDLS and CDR2 is YYNGEE. This CDR3 region has 14 residues. Here the CDR3 DNA reads TGTGCCAGCAGCGTGGGAGGGGTTGGTCAGCCCCAGCATTTT. Translated, it gives CASSVGGVGQPQHF.

The chain carries TRBV6-1 and TRBJ1-2; no reliable D call. The V end was cut by 2 bases, the J end by 0 bases, with 4 bases between. The CDR3 consists of 13 residues. CDR1 is MNHNS and CDR2 is SASEGT in the germline V gene. CDR3 DNA sequence: TGTGCCAGCAGTGAAACTACTAACTATGGCTACACCTTC. It is translated as CASSETTNYGYTF.

This clone was seen once. The V and J genes are TRBV3-1 (or the pseudogene TRBV3-2) and TRBJ1-2, with D perhaps TRBD1 (5 bases). Germline V CDR1 and CDR2: LGHDT, YNNKEL (reference sequence). V lost 0 bases, J lost 8 bases, and 19 bases lay in between. The CDR3 runs 16 residues. The DNA for the CDR3 is TGTGCCAGCAGCCAAGATAGGGCCAGGGTCAGAGAAGGCTACACCTTC. This sequence encodes CASSQDRARVREGYTF.

This clone has just one count. The chain combines TRBV30 with TRBJ1-2; D unresolved. CDR1 and CDR2 from the germline V gene are GTSNPN and SVGIG (reference sequence). V was trimmed by 5 bases and J by 4 bases, leaving 14 bases between them. The CDR3 length is 13 residues. The CDR3 sequence: CAWETVALYGYTF. As DNA, the CDR3 is TGTGCCTGGGAAACAGTCGCCCTCTATGGCTACACCTTC.

The gene calls are TRBV11-2 and TRBJ2-7; 8 bases map to TRBD1. Trimming at V came to 3 bases and at J to 7 bases, leaving 8 bases not matched to a gene. CDR1 is SGHAT and CDR2 is FQNNGV in the germline V gene. The CDR3 is 14 amino acids. CDR3 amino acids: CASSFGQGAREQYF. The CDR3 DNA is TGTGCCAGCAGCTTCGGGCAGGGGGCCCGTGAGCAGTACTTC. Combining the CDR3 with reference TRBV11-2 and TRBJ2-7 gives the whole variable domain EAGVAQSPRYKIIEKRQSVAFWCNPISGHATLYWYQQILGQGPKLLIQFQNNGVVDDSQLPKDRFSAERLKGVDSTLKIQPAKLEDSAVYLCASSFGQGAREQYFGPGTRLTVT.

V and J are TRBV19 and TRBJ2-7; perhaps TRBD1 as D (5 bases). CDR3 length: 14 amino acids. Germline CDR1 and CDR2: LNHDA and SQIVND (reference sequence). V lost 6 bases and J lost 0, with 12 bases in between. The CDR3 reads CASSRQRSSYEQYF. CDR3 coding DNA: TGTGCCAGTAGCAGACAGAGGAGCTCCTACGAGCAGTACTTC.

The gene calls are TRBV2 and TRBJ1-5; no firm D call. Germline values: CDR1 SNHLY, CDR2 FYNNEI. The CDR3 covers 15 residues. Between the trimmed V and J ends, which lost 9 bases and 2 bases, there was a span of 17 bases. The CDR3 region has the DNA TGTGCCAGTTCGAGGAAGGTCCTTGGCAATCAGCCCCAGCATTTT. Translating gives CASSRKVLGNQPQHF.